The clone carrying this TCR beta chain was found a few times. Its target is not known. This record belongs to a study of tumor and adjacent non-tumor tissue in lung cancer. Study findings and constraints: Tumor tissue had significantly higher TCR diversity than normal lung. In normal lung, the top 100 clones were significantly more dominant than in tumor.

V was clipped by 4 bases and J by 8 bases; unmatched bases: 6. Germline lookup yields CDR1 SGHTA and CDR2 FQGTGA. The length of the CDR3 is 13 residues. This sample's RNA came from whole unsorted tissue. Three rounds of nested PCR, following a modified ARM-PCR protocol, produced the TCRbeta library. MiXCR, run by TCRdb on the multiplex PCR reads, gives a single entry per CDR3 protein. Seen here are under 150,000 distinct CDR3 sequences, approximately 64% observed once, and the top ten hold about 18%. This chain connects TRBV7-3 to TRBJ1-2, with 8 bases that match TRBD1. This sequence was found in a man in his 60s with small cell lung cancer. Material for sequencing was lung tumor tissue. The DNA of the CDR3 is TGTGCCAGCAGCTCCCGGACAGGGCAAGGCTACACCTTC. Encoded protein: CASSSRTGQGYTF.